The present entry profiles one T cell receptor beta chain with its context. The data derive from a study of blood T cell repertoires in COVID-19. Study context: Acute-phase and convalescent COVID-19 samples originated in the United States, Italy and Spain. Nucleic acid was either cDNA or gDNA, and it came from T cells, B-cell-depleted T cells, or PBMCs.

Enrollees, roughly 18 to 95 years old, lived in roughly 24 US areas. This table comes from immunoSEQ multiplex PCR, and its TCRdb copy is limited to in-frame clones, with some not included. The sample lists 200,000 or so clones; roughly 90% were seen once. The germline V gene encodes CDR1 SGHRS and CDR2 YFSETQ. The CDR3 totals 16 residues. With V trimmed by 4 bases and J by 4 bases, 9 bases remained unmatched. Sequenced sample: PBMCs or T cells enriched from blood (not recorded which). The V call is TRBV5-1, the J call TRBJ2-2; TRBD1 aligns across 8 bases. The origin of this receptor is a woman aged 40 to 50 with acute COVID-19. The CDR3 loop reads CASSPLGQGLTGELFF. Written as DNA, the CDR3 is TGCGCCAGCAGCCCCTTAGGACAGGGTCTCACCGGGGAGCTGTTTTTT.